This T cell receptor (beta chain) was observed in a study of CD8 T cells in ankylosing spondylitis. Study-level points and caveats: A motif of several highly homologous TCR beta variants was seen as apparently characteristic of ankylosing spondylitis blood.

Each TCR beta library was made by quantitative 5'-RACE that incorporated molecular barcodes. TCRdb re-derived calls from the 5' RACE reads in MiXCR, one entry per CDR3 protein. The sample has about 220,000 distinct CDR3 sequences; about 11% are singletons. The J segment lost 3 bases and the V segment lost 5 bases, leaving 5 bases of the junction unmatched. This CDR3 is built from 15 residues. Germline assignment: CDR1 LGHDT and CDR2 YNNKEL (reference sequence). This clonotype was found many times. Its antigen is unknown. The gene calls are TRBV3-1 and TRBJ1-5; 9 bases match TRBD1. This clonotype was obtained from a male donor with ankylosing spondylitis or in good health (not recorded which). The source material was blood, either unsorted or a sorted T cell fraction (not recorded which). CDR3 nucleotide sequence: TGTGCCAGCAGCGTTGGACAGGGGAACAATCAGCCCCAGCATTTT. Translated: CASSVGQGNNQPQHF.